Listed here are 15 T cell receptor beta chains from one sample, sequenced in a study of cytomegalovirus exposure and HLA in healthy donors. The PCR ran on 60 Vbeta and 13 Jbeta primers. Method: immunoSEQ multiplex PCR; TCRdb's copy keeps in-frame clones and lacks some. The table lists around 140,000 clones, approximately 85% of them singletons, with 8.1% in the top ten. The sequenced material came from PBMCs. The origin of the receptors is a woman between 45 and 60 years old in good health and CMV-seropositive.

The rearrangement links TRBV2 to TRBJ1-2; D perhaps matches TRBD1 (5 bases). Germline lookup yields CDR1 SNHLY and CDR2 FYNNEI. Trimming took 8 bases from V and 4 from J, leaving 14 bases between them. The CDR3 is 13 amino acids. As DNA, the CDR3 is TGTGCCAGCGGTACAGGAGTCCGCTATGGCTACACCTTC. Translated, it gives CASGTGVRYGYTF. The full variable domain, in which reference TRBV2 and TRBJ1-2 provide the parts outside the CDR3, is EPEVTQTPSHQVTQMGQEVILRCVPISNHLYFYWYRQILGQKVEFLVSFYNNEISEKSEIFDDQFSVERPDGSNFTLKIRSTKLEDSAMYFCASGTGVRYGYTFGSGTRLTVV.

This chain connects TRBV7-3 to TRBJ1-2; weak D call: TRBD1 (5 bases). Germline V gene lookup returns CDR1 SGHTA and CDR2 FQGTGA. The CDR3 runs to 13 residues. V was trimmed by 5 bases and J by 8 bases, leaving 15 bases between them. CDR3 DNA sequence: TGTGCCAGCAGCGCGGCGGGGGGTTTAGGCTACACCTTC. Protein sequence: CASSAAGGLGYTF.

This chain connects TRBV5-4 to TRBJ2-5, with D maybe TRBD2 (7 bases). Germline V gene lookup returns CDR1 SGHNT and CDR2 YYREEE (reference sequence). The CDR3 sequence is 15 residues long. V was shortened by 5 bases and J by 4 bases, with 18 bases between the two germline ends. Here the CDR3 DNA reads TGTGCCAGCAGTAACCTAGGGGGGGCCGGAGAGACCCAGTACTTC. It yields the protein CASSNLGGAGETQYF.

The chain combines TRBV6-5 with TRBJ1-5; 7 positions match TRBD1. The CDR3 is 15 residues long. In germline, CDR1 is MNHEY, CDR2 SVGAGI. Germline trimming cut 4 bases from V and 4 bases from J; bases unmatched to any gene: 7. CDR3 DNA: TGTGCCAGCAGTTTGAGACAGGGTGGGAATCAGCCCCAGCATTTT. It is translated as CASSLRQGGNQPQHF.

This clone has more than one count but fewer than ten. This CDR3 is CASSGTGKNGEQYF. The CDR3 DNA sequence: TGTGCCAGCAGTGGGACAGGGAAAAACGGCGAGCAGTACTTC. The chain employs TRBV2 and TRBJ2-7, with TRBD1 matching over 8 bases. This CDR3 region has 14 residues. The V and J ends lost 4 bases and 6 bases, in that order; junction bases with no gene match: 8. Germline V lookup: CDR1 SNHLY, CDR2 FYNNEI. The complete variable domain, with remaining parts taken from reference TRBV2 and TRBJ2-7, reads EPEVTQTPSHQVTQMGQEVILRCVPISNHLYFYWYRQILGQKVEFLVSFYNNEISEKSEIFDDQFSVERPDGSNFTLKIRSTKLEDSAMYFCASSGTGKNGEQYFGPGTRLTVT.

The CDR3: CASSPPSQETQYF. The CDR3 bases are TGTGCCAGCTCACCACCCTCCCAAGAGACCCAGTACTTC. The V and J genes are TRBV18 and TRBJ2-5; D is unresolved. The germline V gene has CDR1 KGHSH and CDR2 LQKENI. The CDR3 is made up of 13 amino acids. Trimming removed 0 bases from V and 1 base from J, with 3 bases in between.

The V and J genes are TRBV7-2 and TRBJ2-7, with D possibly matching TRBD1 (5 bases). This CDR3 has 16 residues. Trimming shortened V by 0 bases and J by 2 bases, and 14 bases separated the two germline ends. CDR1 is SGHTA and CDR2 is FQGNSA in the germline V gene. The chain's CDR3 is CASSLAVDTRAYEQYF. CDR3 DNA sequence: TGTGCCAGCAGCTTAGCGGTTGATACCAGGGCCTACGAGCAGTACTTC.

Remarks on this clone: The germline gene is not matched at one end of the junction; a read error may be the cause. The chain recombines TRBV30 with TRBJ2-5; TRBD2 aligns across 11 bases. This CDR3 is 15 amino acids long. Germline assignment: CDR1 GTSNPN and CDR2 SVGIG (reference sequence). CDR3 coding DNA: TGTGCCTGGAGGAGGACTAGCGGGCCCCAAGGGACCCAGTACTTC. Translating gives CAWRRTSGPQGTQYF.

There are a few counts of this clone. This rearrangement joins TRBV4-3 to TRBJ1-1; D is unresolved. The CDR3 has 14 residues. V was clipped by 0 bases and J by 4 bases, with 9 bases between them. Per the germline V gene, CDR1 is LGHNA and CDR2 is YSLEER. DNA for the CDR3: TGCGCCAGCAGCCAAGATAACAGACCCACTGAAGCTTTCTTT. This translates into CASSQDNRPTEAFF.

V gene TRBV15 combines with J gene TRBJ1-1; TRBD1 aligns across 11 bases. There are 15 residues in the CDR3. V lost 5 bases and J lost 5; bases outside the gene matches: 7. CDR1 is LNHNV and CDR2 is YYDKDF in the germline V gene (reference sequence). CDR3 protein: CATSEGQGARTEAFF. CDR3 DNA: TGTGCCACCAGCGAAGGACAGGGGGCGCGTACTGAAGCTTTCTTT.

This clone was seen more than once but under ten times. The junction does not match germline at one end; this may be a read error. V and J are TRBV6-5 and TRBJ2-2; 7 nucleotides match TRBD2. The CDR3 is made up of 14 amino acids. Looked up from germline, CDR1 is MNHEY and CDR2 is SVGAGI. The CDR3 DNA sequence: TGTGCCAGCAGTTACTCGATCCAGGGAGGGGTGCTGTTTTTT. Its translation: CASSYSIQGGVLFF.

The chain links TRBV6-5 to TRBJ1-2; 11 bases line up with TRBD1. This CDR3 contains 16 residues. Germline CDR1 and CDR2: MNHEY and SVGAGI. J lost 4 bases, V lost 2 bases, and 6 bases had no gene match. CDR3 nucleotides: TGTGCCAGCAGTTACCTCAGGACAGGGGGCTCCTATGGCTACACCTTC. It specifies CASSYLRTGGSYGYTF.

Note on this clone: One end of the junction is discordant with germline, which a read error may explain. The V gene is TRBV7-9, the J gene TRBJ1-5, with TRBD1 matching over 9 bases. Germline V gene data show CDR1 as SEHNR and CDR2 as FQNEAQ (reference sequence). The CDR3 runs to 16 residues. DNA of the CDR3: TGTTCCAGCAGCCGCGGGGGACAGGGTTCGCACCAGCCCCAGCATTTT. Translation: CSSSRGGQGSHQPQHF.

The chain is built from TRBV7-6 and TRBJ2-7; 9 bases agree with TRBD2. This CDR3 has 15 residues. Trimming removed 1 base from V and 7 bases from J; junction bases left unmatched: 8. CDR1 is SGHVS and CDR2 is FNYEAQ in the germline V gene. This CDR3 is CASSLGSAGGREQYF. The DNA for the CDR3 is TGTGCCAGCAGCTTAGGGTCGGCGGGAGGGCGGGAGCAGTACTTC.

This clone appeared a single time. The chain employs TRBV7-3 and TRBJ2-1; possibly TRBD2 for D (6 bases). V was cut by 4 bases and J by 8 bases, with 12 bases left in between. Germline lookup yields CDR1 SGHTA and CDR2 FQGTGA. This CDR3 comprises 13 residues. The CDR3 DNA reads TGTGCCAGCAGCTCGACTAGTTTCGATGAGCAGTTCTTC. It translates to CASSSTSFDEQFF.